One sample yielded the 24 T cell receptor beta chains listed below, sequenced in a study of OX40 agonist ivuxolimab in advanced cancers. Measured with immunoSEQ multiplex PCR; TCRdb has only the in-frame clones, and not every one. This table holds about 64,000 clones, around 89% found once. This specimen consisted of CD4+ or CD8+ T cells sorted from blood, obtained in a trial of the OX40 agonist ivuxolimab. The receptors come from an adult with an advanced solid tumor such as melanoma, head and neck, liver or kidney cancer.

This clone was recorded once. The rearrangement links TRBV5-1 to TRBJ2-5; 7 nucleotides line up with TRBD1. Trimming cost V 0 bases and J 1 base; bases outside gene matches: 0. This CDR3 region has 14 residues. Germline CDR1 is SGHRS and CDR2 is YFSETQ. The chain's CDR3 is CASSLGDSQETQYF. The CDR3 nucleotides are TGCGCCAGCAGCTTGGGGGACAGCCAAGAGACCCAGTACTTC.

The CDR3 protein is CASSIATRSGEAFF. In DNA, the CDR3 is TGTGCCAGTAGTATAGCAACCCGATCCGGTGAAGCTTTCTTT. The chain couples TRBV19 to TRBJ1-1; no clear D. The germline V and J ends were trimmed by 1 base and 7 bases, with 13 bases remaining between them. From germline, CDR1 is LNHDA and CDR2 SQIVND (reference sequence). The CDR3 has 14 amino acids.

This clone was seen a few times. The chain joins TRBV9 to TRBJ2-1; no clear D gene. Trimming removed 3 bases at V and 0 bases at J, with 19 bases between. Germline lookup yields CDR1 SGDLS and CDR2 YYNGEE. The CDR3 runs 18 residues. The CDR3 here is CASSAGVDSSSSYNEQFF. Here the CDR3 DNA reads TGTGCCAGCAGCGCCGGAGTCGACTCCTCTAGCTCCTACAATGAGCAGTTCTTC.

The V gene is TRBV7-9, the J gene TRBJ1-4; 10 nucleotides match TRBD1. The V gene's germline CDR1 is SEHNR and CDR2 FQNEAQ (reference sequence). J lost 6 bases, V lost 5 bases, and 9 bases had no gene match. The length of the CDR3 is 16 residues. This CDR3 reads CASSARRTGGDEKLFF. CDR3 DNA: TGTGCCAGCAGCGCACGTCGGACAGGGGGGGATGAAAAACTGTTTTTT.

The rearrangement uses TRBV5-8 and TRBJ2-5, with D unclear. In germline, CDR1 is SGHTS, CDR2 YDEGEE. The CDR3 covers 16 residues. Trimming took 4 bases from V and 4 from J, leaving 20 bases between them. The CDR3 sequence: CASSTGGRTYTETQYF. Written as DNA, the CDR3 is TGTGCCAGCAGCACCGGTGGGCGAACTTACACAGAGACCCAGTACTTC. Looking up the rest from reference TRBV5-8 and TRBJ2-5 gives the full variable domain: EAGVTQSPTHLIKTRGQQATLRCSPISGHTSVYWYQQALGLGLQFLLWYDEGEERNRGNFPPRFSGRQFPNYSSELNVNALELEDSALYLCASSTGGRTYTETQYFGPGTRLLVL.

The V gene is TRBV15, the J gene TRBJ1-1; D is unresolved. CDR3 length: 13 residues. CDR1 is LNHNV and CDR2 is YYDKDF in the germline V gene (reference sequence). Trimming shortened V by 0 bases and J by 10 bases, and 12 bases separated the two germline ends. The CDR3 protein is CATSRDRGKSAFF. The CDR3 DNA reads as TGTGCCACCAGCAGAGATCGAGGGAAATCAGCTTTCTTT.

The genes are TRBV5-1 and TRBJ1-1; TRBD1 aligns across 7 bases. The CDR3 extends over 14 amino acids. Germline CDR1 SGHRS, CDR2 YFSETQ. V dropped 3 bases and J dropped 3; count of bases not matched to a gene: 5. CDR3 in amino acids: CASSSTGFDTEAFF. As DNA, the CDR3 is TGCGCCAGCAGCTCGACAGGGTTTGACACTGAAGCTTTCTTT.

V is TRBV10-2 and J is TRBJ2-6; the D is unclear. Trimming took 4 bases from V and 0 from J, leaving 4 bases between them. This CDR3 has 14 amino acids. Looked up from germline, CDR1 is WSHSY and CDR2 is SAAADI. Written as DNA, the CDR3 is TGCGCCAGCAGTGGCCACTCTGGGGCCAACGTCCTGACTTTC. Translation gives CASSGHSGANVLTF.

This chain links TRBV18 with TRBJ2-1, with a weak D call TRBD2 (6 bases). From germline, CDR1 is KGHSH and CDR2 LQKENI. The CDR3 is 14 amino acids. The V end lost 0 bases, the J end lost 10 bases, and 13 bases lay between the germline ends. The DNA of the CDR3 is TGTGCCAGCTCACCACCGGCCGGGGGTGGGGAGCAGTTCTTC. Translation gives CASSPPAGGGEQFF.

This CDR3 is CASSVSGQGGQYF. CDR3 bases: TGTGCCAGCAGCGTAAGTGGTCAGGGGGGGCAGTATTTT. J is TRBJ2-3 and V is TRBV9; tentative D call: TRBD1 (7 bases). The V end lost 1 base, the J end lost 11 bases, and 14 bases lay between the germline ends. Germline V gives CDR1 SGDLS, CDR2 YYNGEE. The CDR3 is made up of 13 amino acids.

The rearrangement joins TRBV28 to TRBJ1-5; 8 bases match TRBD1. Germline values: CDR1 MDHEN, CDR2 SYDVKM. The CDR3 is 14 residues long. V was pared by 4 bases and J by 9 bases, with 8 bases of the junction left unmatched. This CDR3 reads CASSSRQGKLPQHF. CDR3 DNA sequence: TGTGCCAGCAGTTCCCGACAGGGGAAATTGCCCCAGCATTTT.

The sample holds one count of this clone. The chain recombines TRBV10-2 with TRBJ1-2; D uncertain. Trimming took 4 bases from V and 8 from J, leaving 26 bases between them. The CDR3 totals 17 residues. CDR1 is WSHSY, CDR2 SAAADI, per germline. The DNA of the CDR3 is TGCGCCAGCAGTGGTCTTCAGAGCGGGCTCGCAACGGGGGGCTACACCTTC. Translation gives CASSGLQSGLATGGYTF.

The chain recombines TRBV2 with TRBJ1-4; 7 bases are shared with TRBD1. The CDR3 has 17 amino acids. Germline V gene lookup returns CDR1 SNHLY and CDR2 FYNNEI. V shed 11 bases and J 0 bases; nucleotides not matched to a gene: 15. CDR3 bases: TGTGCCTCCCGGACAGGATCATCCCCTGCAACTAATGAAAAACTGTTTTTT. The encoded protein is CASRTGSSPATNEKLFF.

The chain combines TRBV2 with TRBJ1-3; TRBD1 agrees at 7 bases. V lost 6 bases to trimming and J lost 2 bases; unmatched junction nucleotides: 1. The germline gives CDR1 SNHLY, CDR2 FYNNEI. This CDR3 comprises 13 residues. DNA for the CDR3: TGTGCCAGCAGGGGACAGCCTGGAAACACCATATATTTT. Its protein product is CASRGQPGNTIYF.

The chain links TRBV2 to TRBJ2-2; the D call may be TRBD1 or TRBD2 (5 bases each). The CDR3 has 16 amino acids. Germline V gene sequence: CDR1 SNHLY, CDR2 FYNNEI. The ends were cut back, 7 bases at V and 3 bases at J, with 18 bases in the middle. The CDR3 DNA is TGTGCCAGCACCCCCGTGGCAGGGCGGGACACCGGGGAGCTGTTTTTT. Its protein is CASTPVAGRDTGELFF.

The chain couples TRBV28 to TRBJ2-2, with 7 bases matching TRBD1. The CDR3 loop spans 16 amino acids. In germline, CDR1 is MDHEN, CDR2 SYDVKM. The ends lost 0 bases at V and 4 bases at J; junction bases unmatched: 5. This CDR3 reads CASSLWTPGGTGELFF. CDR3 in DNA: TGTGCCAGCAGTTTATGGACCCCAGGGGGCACCGGGGAGCTGTTTTTT.

The chain links TRBV19 to TRBJ1-2; 7 nucleotides match TRBD1. The J segment lost 8 bases and the V segment lost 9 bases, leaving 12 bases of the junction unmatched. This CDR3 contains 13 residues. Per the germline V gene, CDR1 is LNHDA and CDR2 is SQIVND (reference sequence). CDR3 bases: TGTGCCAGCACCGGGACAGATACGGCGGGCTACACCTTC. Encoded protein: CASTGTDTAGYTF.

This chain links TRBV7-3 with TRBJ2-7, with D possibly TRBD2 on 5 matching bases. The germline gives CDR1 SGHTA, CDR2 FQGTGA. The germline V and J ends were trimmed by 2 bases and 6 bases, with 14 bases remaining between them. The CDR3 covers 14 residues. In DNA form, the CDR3 reads TGTGCCAGCAGCTTAGAGGGCCACGCCAGCGAGCAGTACTTC. It translates to CASSLEGHASEQYF.

This clone was counted once. This rearrangement joins TRBV5-4 to TRBJ2-3; D gene uncertain. Germline V gives CDR1 SGHNT, CDR2 YYREEE (reference sequence). The CDR3 contains 15 residues. Trimming cost V 4 bases and J 2 bases, with 14 bases left between them. The CDR3 bases are TGTGCCAGCAGCCCTCTAGGCCCCCTCACAGATACGCAGTATTTT. Translating gives CASSPLGPLTDTQYF. Filled out from reference TRBV5-4 and TRBJ2-3, the complete variable domain reads ETGVTQSPTHLIKTRGQQVTLRCSSQSGHNTVSWYQQALGQGPQFIFQYYREEENGRGNFPPRFSGLQFPNYSSELNVNALELDDSALYLCASSPLGPLTDTQYFGPGTRLTVL.

The J gene is TRBJ2-2, the V gene TRBV10-3, with 8 bases identical to TRBD2. Trimming cost V 3 bases and J 1 base; bases outside gene matches: 4. The CDR3 runs to 16 residues. Germline V gives CDR1 ENHRY, CDR2 SYGVKD. The chain's CDR3 is CAISDSLAGNTGELFF. The CDR3 DNA is TGTGCCATCAGTGATTCCCTAGCGGGGAACACCGGGGAGCTGTTTTTT.

This chain uses TRBV7-8 with TRBJ2-3; a possible D gene is TRBD1 (5 bases). The germline V gene has CDR1 SGHVS and CDR2 FQNEAQ. The CDR3 runs 15 residues. V gave up 1 base and J gave up 0 bases, with 8 bases separating them. The DNA of the CDR3 is TGTGCCAGCAGCTTAGACCGACAGAGCACAGATACGCAGTATTTT. It is translated as CASSLDRQSTDTQYF.

The V gene is TRBV28, the J gene TRBJ2-3, with 13 positions matching TRBD2. The germline V gene encodes CDR1 MDHEN and CDR2 SYDVKM. The CDR3 is made up of 16 amino acids. J lost 5 bases, V lost 4 bases, and 6 bases had no gene match. CDR3 region: CASSSGLAGDVDTQYF. DNA of the CDR3: TGTGCCAGCAGTTCTGGACTAGCGGGAGATGTAGATACGCAGTATTTT.

In its sample, this clone was seen once. The chain has TRBV7-8 and TRBJ1-6; D is possibly TRBD1 (5 bases). Per germline, CDR1 SGHVS and CDR2 FQNEAQ. The V and J ends lost 6 bases and 5 bases respectively, with 11 bases between them. The CDR3 has 14 amino acids. CDR3 in amino acids: CASSRGTDNSPLHF. The CDR3 DNA reads TGTGCCAGCAGTCGCGGGACGGATAATTCACCCCTCCACTTT.

The rearrangement joins TRBV18 to TRBJ1-5, with D tentatively TRBD1 (5 bases). Trimming left V 4 bases short and J 4 bases short, with 26 bases between. The CDR3 is made up of 19 amino acids. Germline V gene data show CDR1 as KGHSH and CDR2 as LQKENI. CDR3 region: CASSLYYLGAGTQNQPQHF. CDR3 DNA: TGTGCCAGCTCACTCTACTACTTAGGAGCCGGGACGCAAAATCAGCCCCAGCATTTT.